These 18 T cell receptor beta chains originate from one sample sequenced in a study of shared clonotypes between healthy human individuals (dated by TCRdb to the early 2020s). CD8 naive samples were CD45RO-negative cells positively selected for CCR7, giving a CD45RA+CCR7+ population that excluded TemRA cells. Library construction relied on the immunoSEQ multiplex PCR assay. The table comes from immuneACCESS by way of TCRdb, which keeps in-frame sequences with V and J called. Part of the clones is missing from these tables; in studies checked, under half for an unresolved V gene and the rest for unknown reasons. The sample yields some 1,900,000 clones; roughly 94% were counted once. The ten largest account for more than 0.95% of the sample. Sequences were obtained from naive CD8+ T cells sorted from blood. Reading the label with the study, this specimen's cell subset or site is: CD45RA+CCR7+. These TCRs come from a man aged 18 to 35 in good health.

CDR3 nucleotide sequence: TGCGCCAGCAGCTCGCCGGGGGAGCCCTTTGGCAATCTCTACGAGCAGTACTTC. Protein: CASSSPGEPFGNLYEQYF. This chain connects TRBV4-1 to TRBJ2-7, with D possibly TRBD2 on 6 matching bases. This CDR3 is 18 amino acids long. Germline CDR1 is MGHRA and CDR2 is YSYEKL. V was shortened by 5 bases and J by 3 bases, with 26 bases between the two germline ends.

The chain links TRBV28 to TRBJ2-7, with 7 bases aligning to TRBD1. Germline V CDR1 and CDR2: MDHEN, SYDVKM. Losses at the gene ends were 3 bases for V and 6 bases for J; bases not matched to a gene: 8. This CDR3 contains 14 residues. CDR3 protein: CASSLTGIKGEQYF. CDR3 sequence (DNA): TGTGCCAGCAGTTTGACAGGGATAAAGGGCGAGCAGTACTTC.

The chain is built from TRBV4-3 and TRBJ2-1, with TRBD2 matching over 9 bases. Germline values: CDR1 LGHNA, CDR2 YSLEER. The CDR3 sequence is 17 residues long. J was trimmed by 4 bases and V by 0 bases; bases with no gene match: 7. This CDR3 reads CASSQDSASGMYNEQFF. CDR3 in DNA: TGCGCCAGCAGCCAAGATTCGGCTAGCGGGATGTACAATGAGCAGTTCTTC.

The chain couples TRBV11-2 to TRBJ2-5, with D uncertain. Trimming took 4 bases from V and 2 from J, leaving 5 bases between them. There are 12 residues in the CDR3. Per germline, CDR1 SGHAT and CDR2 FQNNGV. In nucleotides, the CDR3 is TGTGCCAGCAGCTATCTTCAAGAGACCCAGTACTTC. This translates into CASSYLQETQYF.

The DNA of the CDR3 is TGTGCCAGCAGCTTAGAACTGCCTCAGGAGTTCTTC. This encodes CASSLELPQEFF. V and J are TRBV7-9 and TRBJ2-1; D gene unclear. The germline gives CDR1 SEHNR, CDR2 FQNEAQ (reference sequence). The germline V and J ends were trimmed by 1 base and 14 bases, with 12 bases remaining between them. The CDR3 contains 12 residues. The entire variable domain, with the rest obtained from reference TRBV7-9 and TRBJ2-1, is as follows: DTGVSQNPRHKITKRGQNVTFRCDPISEHNRLYWYRQTLGQGPEFLTYFQNEAQLEKSRLLSDRFSAERPKGSFSTLEIQRTEQGDSAMYLCASSLELPQEFFGPGTRLTVL.

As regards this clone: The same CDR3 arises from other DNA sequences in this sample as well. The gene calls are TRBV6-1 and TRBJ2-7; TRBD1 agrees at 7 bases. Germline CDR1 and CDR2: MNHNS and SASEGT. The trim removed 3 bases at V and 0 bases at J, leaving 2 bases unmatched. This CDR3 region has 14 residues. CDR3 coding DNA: TGTGCCAGCAGTGACAGGGACAGCTCCTACGAGCAGTACTTC. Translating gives CASSDRDSSYEQYF.

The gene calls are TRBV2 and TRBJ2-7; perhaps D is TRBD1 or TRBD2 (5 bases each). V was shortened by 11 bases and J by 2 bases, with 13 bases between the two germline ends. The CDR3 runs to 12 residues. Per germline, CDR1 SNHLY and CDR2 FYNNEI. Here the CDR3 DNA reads TGTGCCGGCCGGGACGGGACCTACGAGCAGTACTTC. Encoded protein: CAGRDGTYEQYF.

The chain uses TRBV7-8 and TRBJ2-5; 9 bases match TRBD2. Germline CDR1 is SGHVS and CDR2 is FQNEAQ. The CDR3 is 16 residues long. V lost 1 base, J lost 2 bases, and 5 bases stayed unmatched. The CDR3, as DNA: TGTGCCAGCAGCTTAGAGGTAGCGGGGGAACAAGAGACCCAGTACTTC. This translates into CASSLEVAGEQETQYF.

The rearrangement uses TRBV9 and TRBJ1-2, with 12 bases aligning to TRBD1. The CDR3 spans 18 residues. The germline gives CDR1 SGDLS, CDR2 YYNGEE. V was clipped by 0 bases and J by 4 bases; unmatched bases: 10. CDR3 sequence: CASSVEGTGGFNGYGYTF. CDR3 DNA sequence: TGTGCCAGCAGCGTAGAAGGGACAGGGGGCTTTAACGGCTATGGCTACACCTTC.

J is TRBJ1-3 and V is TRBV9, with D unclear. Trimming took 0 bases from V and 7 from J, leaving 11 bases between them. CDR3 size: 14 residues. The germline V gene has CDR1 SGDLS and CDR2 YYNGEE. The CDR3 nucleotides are TGTGCCAGCAGCGTAGCGGCCAACCCCAACACCATATATTTT. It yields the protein CASSVAANPNTIYF.

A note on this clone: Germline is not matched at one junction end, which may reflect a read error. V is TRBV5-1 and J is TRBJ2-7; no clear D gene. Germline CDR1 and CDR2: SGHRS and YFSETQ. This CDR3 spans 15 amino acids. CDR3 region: CASSLEGSPSDEQYF. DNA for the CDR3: TGCGCCAGCAGCTTGGAAGGCAGCCCCTCCGACGAGCAGTACTTC.

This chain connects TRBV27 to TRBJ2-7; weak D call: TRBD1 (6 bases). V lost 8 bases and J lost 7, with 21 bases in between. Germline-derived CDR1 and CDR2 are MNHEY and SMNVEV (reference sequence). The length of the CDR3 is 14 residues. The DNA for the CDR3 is TGTGCCAGCGCTTATGGGACACGTTCCTGGGAGCAGTACTTC. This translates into CASAYGTRSWEQYF.

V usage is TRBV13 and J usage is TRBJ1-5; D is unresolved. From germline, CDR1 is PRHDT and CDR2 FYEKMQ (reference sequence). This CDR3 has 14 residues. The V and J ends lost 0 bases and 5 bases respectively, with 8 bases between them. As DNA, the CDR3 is TGTGCCAGCAGCTTAGGAGGGTCTTATCAGCCCCAGCATTTT. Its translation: CASSLGGSYQPQHF.

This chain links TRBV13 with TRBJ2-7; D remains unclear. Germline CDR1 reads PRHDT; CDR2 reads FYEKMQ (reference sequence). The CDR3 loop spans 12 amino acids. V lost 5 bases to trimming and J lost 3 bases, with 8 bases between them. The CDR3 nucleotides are TGTGCCAGCAGCGTAGAGCACTACGAGCAGTACTTC. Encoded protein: CASSVEHYEQYF.

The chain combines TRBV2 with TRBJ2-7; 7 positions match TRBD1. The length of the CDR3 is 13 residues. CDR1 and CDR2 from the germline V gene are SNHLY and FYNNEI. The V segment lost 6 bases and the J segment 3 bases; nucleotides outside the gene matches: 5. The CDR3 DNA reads TGTGCCAGCAGAACAGGGGTAGACTACGAGCAGTACTTC. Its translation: CASRTGVDYEQYF.

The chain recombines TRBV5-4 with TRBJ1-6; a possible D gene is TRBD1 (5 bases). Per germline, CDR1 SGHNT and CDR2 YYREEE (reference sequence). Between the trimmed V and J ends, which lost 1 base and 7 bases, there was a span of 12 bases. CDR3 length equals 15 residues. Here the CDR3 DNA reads TGTGCCAGCAGCTTGACCCGGGACCCAAATTCACCCCTCCACTTT. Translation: CASSLTRDPNSPLHF. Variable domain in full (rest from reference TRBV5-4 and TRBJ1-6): ETGVTQSPTHLIKTRGQQVTLRCSSQSGHNTVSWYQQALGQGPQFIFQYYREEENGRGNFPPRFSGLQFPNYSSELNVNALELDDSALYLCASSLTRDPNSPLHFGNGTRLTVT.

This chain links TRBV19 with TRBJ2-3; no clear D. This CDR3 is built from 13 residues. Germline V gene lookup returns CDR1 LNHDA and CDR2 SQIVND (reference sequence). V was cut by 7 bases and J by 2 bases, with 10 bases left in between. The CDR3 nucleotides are TGTGCCAGTAAGGCAGCAAACACAGATACGCAGTATTTT. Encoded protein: CASKAANTDTQYF. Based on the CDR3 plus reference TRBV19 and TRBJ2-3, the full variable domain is DGGITQSPKYLFRKEGQNVTLSCEQNLNHDAMYWYRQDPGQGLRLIYYSQIVNDFQKGDIAEGYSVSREKKESFPLTVTSAQKNPTAFYLCASKAANTDTQYFGPGTRLTVL.

Written as DNA, the CDR3 is TGTGCCAGCAGTGTTTGGGGTAGCTCCTATAATTCACCCCTCCACTTT. It specifies CASSVWGSSYNSPLHF. J is TRBJ1-6 and V is TRBV6-1, with D unclear. Trimming shortened V by 4 bases and J by 0 bases, and 10 bases separated the two germline ends. The CDR3 runs to 16 residues. The V gene's germline CDR1 is MNHNS and CDR2 SASEGT.